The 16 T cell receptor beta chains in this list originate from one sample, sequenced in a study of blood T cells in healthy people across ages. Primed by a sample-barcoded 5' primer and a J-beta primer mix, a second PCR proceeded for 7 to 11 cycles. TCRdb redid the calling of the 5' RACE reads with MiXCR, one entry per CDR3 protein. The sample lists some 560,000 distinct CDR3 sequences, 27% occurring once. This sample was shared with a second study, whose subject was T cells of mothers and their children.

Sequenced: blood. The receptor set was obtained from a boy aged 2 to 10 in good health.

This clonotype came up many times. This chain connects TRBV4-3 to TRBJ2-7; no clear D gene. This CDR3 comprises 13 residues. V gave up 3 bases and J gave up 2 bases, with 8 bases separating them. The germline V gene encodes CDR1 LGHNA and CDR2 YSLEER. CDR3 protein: CASSQEQTYEQYF. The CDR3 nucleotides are TGCGCCAGCAGCCAGGAACAAACCTACGAGCAGTACTTC.

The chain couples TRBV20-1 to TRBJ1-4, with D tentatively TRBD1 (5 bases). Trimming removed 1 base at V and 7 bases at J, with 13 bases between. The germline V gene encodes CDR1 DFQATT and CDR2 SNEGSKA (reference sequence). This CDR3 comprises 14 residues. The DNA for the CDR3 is TGCAGTGCTAGAGTCCAGGGACCGGGTGAAAAACTGTTTTTT. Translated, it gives CSARVQGPGEKLFF.

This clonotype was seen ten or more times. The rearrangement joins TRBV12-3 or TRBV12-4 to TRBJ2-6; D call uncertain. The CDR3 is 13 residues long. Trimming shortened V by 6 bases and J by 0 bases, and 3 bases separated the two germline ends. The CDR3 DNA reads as TGTGCCAGCAGCATCTCTGGGGCCAACGTCCTGACTTTC. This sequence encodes CASSISGANVLTF.

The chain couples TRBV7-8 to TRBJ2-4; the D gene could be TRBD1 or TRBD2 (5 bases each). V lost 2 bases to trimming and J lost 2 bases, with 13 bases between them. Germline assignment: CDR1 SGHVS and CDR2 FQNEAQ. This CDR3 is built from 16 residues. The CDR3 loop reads CASSLRPGRTKNIQYF. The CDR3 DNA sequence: TGTGCCAGCAGCTTAAGACCAGGGAGAACCAAAAACATTCAGTACTTC.

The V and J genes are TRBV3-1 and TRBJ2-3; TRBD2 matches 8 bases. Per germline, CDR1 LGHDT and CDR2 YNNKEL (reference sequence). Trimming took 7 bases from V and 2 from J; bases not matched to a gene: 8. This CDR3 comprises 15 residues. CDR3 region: CASTRAGVSTDTQYF. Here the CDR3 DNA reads TGTGCCAGCACCCGAGCGGGGGTTTCCACAGATACGCAGTATTTT.

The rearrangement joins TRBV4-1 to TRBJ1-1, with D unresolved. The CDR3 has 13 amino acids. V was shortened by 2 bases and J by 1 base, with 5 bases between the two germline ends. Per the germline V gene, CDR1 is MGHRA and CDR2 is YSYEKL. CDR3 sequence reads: CASSQTQNTEAFF. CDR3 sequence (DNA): TGCGCCAGCAGCCAAACGCAGAACACTGAAGCTTTCTTT.

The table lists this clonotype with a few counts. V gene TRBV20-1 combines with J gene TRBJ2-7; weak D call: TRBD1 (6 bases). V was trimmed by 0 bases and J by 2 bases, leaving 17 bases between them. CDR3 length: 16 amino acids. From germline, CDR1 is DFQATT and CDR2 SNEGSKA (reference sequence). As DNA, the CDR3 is TGCAGTGCTAGAGATGGTAGTAGGGGACAAACCTACGAGCAGTACTTC. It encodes CSARDGSRGQTYEQYF.

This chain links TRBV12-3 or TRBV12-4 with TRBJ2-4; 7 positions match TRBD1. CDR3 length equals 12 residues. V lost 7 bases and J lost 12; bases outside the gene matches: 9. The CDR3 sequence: CASTEGRQGQYF. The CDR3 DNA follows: TGTGCCAGCACCGAGGGCAGACAGGGTCAGTACTTC.

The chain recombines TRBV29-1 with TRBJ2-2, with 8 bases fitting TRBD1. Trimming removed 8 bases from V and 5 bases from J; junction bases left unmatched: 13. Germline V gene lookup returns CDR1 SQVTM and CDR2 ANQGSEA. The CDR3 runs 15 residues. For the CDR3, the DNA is TGCAGCACTCAGACCAGGGGGCAAGGGACCGGGGAGCTGTTTTTT. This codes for CSTQTRGQGTGELFF.

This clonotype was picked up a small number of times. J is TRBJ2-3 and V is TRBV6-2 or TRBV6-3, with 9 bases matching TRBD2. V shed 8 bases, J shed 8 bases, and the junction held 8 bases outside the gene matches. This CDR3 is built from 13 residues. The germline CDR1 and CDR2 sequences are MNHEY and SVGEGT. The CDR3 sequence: CASQLAGDGTQYF. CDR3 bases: TGTGCCAGCCAGTTAGCGGGAGATGGTACGCAGTATTTT.

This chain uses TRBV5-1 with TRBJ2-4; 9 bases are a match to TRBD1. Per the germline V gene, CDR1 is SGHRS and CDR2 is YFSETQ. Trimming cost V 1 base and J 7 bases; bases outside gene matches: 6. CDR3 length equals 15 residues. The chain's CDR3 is CASSLQGQGWNIQYF. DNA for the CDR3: TGCGCCAGCAGCTTGCAGGGACAGGGATGGAACATTCAGTACTTC. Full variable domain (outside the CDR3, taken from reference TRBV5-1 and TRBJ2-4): KAGVTQTPRYLIKTRGQQVTLSCSPISGHRSVSWYQQTPGQGLQFLFEYFSETQRNKGNFPGRFSGRQFSNSRSEMNVSTLELGDSALYLCASSLQGQGWNIQYFGAGTRLSVL.

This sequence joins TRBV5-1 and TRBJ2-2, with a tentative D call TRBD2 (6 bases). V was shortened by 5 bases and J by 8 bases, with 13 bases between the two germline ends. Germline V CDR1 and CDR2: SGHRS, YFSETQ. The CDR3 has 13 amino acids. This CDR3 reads CASRGLIKGELFF. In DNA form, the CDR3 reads TGCGCCAGCAGGGGACTCATCAAGGGGGAGCTGTTTTTT.

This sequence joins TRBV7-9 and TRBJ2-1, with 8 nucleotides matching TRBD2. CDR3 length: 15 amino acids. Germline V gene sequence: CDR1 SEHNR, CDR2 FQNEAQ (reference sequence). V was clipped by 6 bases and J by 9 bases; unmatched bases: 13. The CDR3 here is CASRKAAGGRGEQFF. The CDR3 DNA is TGTGCCAGCAGAAAGGCGGCGGGAGGTAGGGGTGAGCAGTTCTTC.

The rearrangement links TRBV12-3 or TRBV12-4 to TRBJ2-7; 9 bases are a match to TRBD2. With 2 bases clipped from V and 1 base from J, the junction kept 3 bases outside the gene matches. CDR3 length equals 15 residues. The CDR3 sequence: CASSLSTSGSYEQYF. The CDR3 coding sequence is TGTGCCAGCAGTTTATCCACTAGCGGGTCCTACGAGCAGTACTTC.

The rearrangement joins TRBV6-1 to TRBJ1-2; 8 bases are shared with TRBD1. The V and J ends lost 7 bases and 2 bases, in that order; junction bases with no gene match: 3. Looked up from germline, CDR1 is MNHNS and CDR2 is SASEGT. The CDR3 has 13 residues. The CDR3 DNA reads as TGTGCCAGCACCCAGGGGGCCAACTATGGCTACACCTTC. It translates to CASTQGANYGYTF.

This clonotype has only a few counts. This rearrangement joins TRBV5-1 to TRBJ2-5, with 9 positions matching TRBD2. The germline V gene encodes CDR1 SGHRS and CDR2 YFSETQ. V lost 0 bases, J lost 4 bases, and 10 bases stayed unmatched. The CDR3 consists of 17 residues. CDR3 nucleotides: TGCGCCAGCAGCTTGGTGGCTAGCGGGGAGAAGAGAGAGACCCAGTACTTC. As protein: CASSLVASGEKRETQYF.